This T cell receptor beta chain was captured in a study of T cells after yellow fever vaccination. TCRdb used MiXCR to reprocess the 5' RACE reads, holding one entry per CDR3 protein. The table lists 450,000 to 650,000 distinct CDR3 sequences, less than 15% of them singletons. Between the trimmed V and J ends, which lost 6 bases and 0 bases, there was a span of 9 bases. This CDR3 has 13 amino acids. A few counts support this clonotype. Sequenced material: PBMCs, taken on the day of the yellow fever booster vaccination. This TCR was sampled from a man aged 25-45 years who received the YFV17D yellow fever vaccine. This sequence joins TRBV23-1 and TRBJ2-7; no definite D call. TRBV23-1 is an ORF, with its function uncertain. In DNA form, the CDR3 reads TGCGCCAGCAGGCTTTACTTCTCCTACGAGCAGTACTTC. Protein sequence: CASRLYFSYEQYF.